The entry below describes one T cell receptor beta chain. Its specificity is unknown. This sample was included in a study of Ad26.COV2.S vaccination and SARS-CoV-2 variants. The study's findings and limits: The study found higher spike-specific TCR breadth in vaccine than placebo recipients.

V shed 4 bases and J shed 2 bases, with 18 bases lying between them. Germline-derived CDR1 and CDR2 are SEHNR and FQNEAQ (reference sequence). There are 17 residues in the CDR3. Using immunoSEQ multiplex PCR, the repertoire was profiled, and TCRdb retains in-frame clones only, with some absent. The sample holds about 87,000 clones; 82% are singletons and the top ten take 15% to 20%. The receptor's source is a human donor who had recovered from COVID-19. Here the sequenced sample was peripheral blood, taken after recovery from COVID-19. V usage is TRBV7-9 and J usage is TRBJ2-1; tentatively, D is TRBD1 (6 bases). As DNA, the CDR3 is TGTGCCAGCAGCTCAGTAGGACGGGACACAACCTACAATGAGCAGTTCTTC. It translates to CASSSVGRDTTYNEQFF.